This TCR beta chain is from a study of response to subunit inactivated influenza vaccine. General study points: The authors proposed limited new T cell recruitment per seasonal influenza vaccination.

This CDR3 contains 15 residues. The germline V and J ends were trimmed by 0 bases and 1 base, with 8 bases remaining between them. CDR1 and CDR2 from the germline V gene are SGHNT and YYREEE (reference sequence). MiXCR was run by TCRdb on the RT-PCR reads, yielding one entry per CDR3 protein. The profile covers approximately 230,000 distinct CDR3 sequences, with more than 10% appearing a single time and about 7.8% taken by the ten largest. The sample holds a few counts of this clonotype. What it binds is unknown. The starting material was non-naive T cells sorted from PBMCs, obtained 14 to 15 days before vaccination. This sequence joins TRBV5-4 and TRBJ2-1, with TRBD1 as a possible D gene (6 bases). This receptor was identified in a man over 45 who received an inactivated influenza vaccine. As DNA, the CDR3 is TGTGCCAGCAGCTTGGAGGGGGATTCCTACAATGAGCAGTTCTTC. This gives the protein CASSLEGDSYNEQFF.